These T cell receptor beta chains were read from a single sample in a study of CD8+ T cells in alopecia areata. TCRdb's table, derived via immunoSEQ multiplex PCR, lists solely in-frame clones and lacks some. The sample consists of 120,000 to 150,000 clones, 80% to 90% of them appearing once. The material sequenced was CD8+ T cells sorted from blood, taken at week 4, from a patient treated with tofacitinib. The receptor set was obtained from a human donor with alopecia areata. CDR3s include the opening cysteine and the closing phenylalanine or tryptophan. The D gene is left open where the match is weak. Only some rows state a clone size, as once, few, many or a class for expanded clones.

clone_size d_call j_call v_call cdr3_nt cdr3_aa
- - TRBJ1-1 TRBV5-1 TGCGCCAGCAGCTTCGGCACAGGAGACACTGAAGCTTTCTTT CASSFGTGDTEAFF
- - TRBJ1-1 TRBV25-1 TGTGCCAGCAGTGATTGGGAGGGTGGCACTGAAGCTTTCTTT CASSDWEGGTEAFF
- - TRBJ2-5 TRBV11-2 TGTGCCAGCAGCCGCAGGTCCGGCCCCCAAGAGACCCAGTACTTC CASSRRSGPQETQYF
- TRBD2 TRBJ2-3 TRBV7-8 TGTGCCAGCAGCAAGAGCGGGGGGCCCGGCACAGATACGCAGTATTTT CASSKSGGPGTDTQYF
- TRBD1 TRBJ2-7 TRBV14 TGTGCCAGCAGCCAGATGGACAGGGGGCTGAGGGAGCAGTACTTC CASSQMDRGLREQYF
- - TRBJ1-1 TRBV4-1 TGCGCCAGCAGCGGGGCCCCTGAGACTGAAGCTTTCTTT CASSGAPETEAFF
- TRBD1 TRBJ2-7 TRBV11-2 TGTGCCAGCAGCTTCCTCTCGTCCGGGACAGGGGGCGACGAGCAGTACTTC CASSFLSSGTGGDEQYF
- - TRBJ2-3 TRBV13 TGTGCCAGCAGCTTAGCCTACCAGAGGGGGGATACGCAGTATTTT CASSLAYQRGDTQYF
- - TRBJ2-2 TRBV4-1 TGCGCCAGCAGCCAGGAGGACCTGAACACCGGGGAGCTGTTTTTT CASSQEDLNTGELFF
- TRBD2 TRBJ2-3 TRBV13 TGTGCCAGCAGCCTGGGACTAGCGGGGGCACCAGATACGCAGTATTTT CASSLGLAGAPDTQYF
- TRBD1 TRBJ2-5 TRBV6-4 TGTGCCAGCAGTACGAACAGGGGGCTGGAGACCCAGTACTTC CASSTNRGLETQYF
once TRBD1 TRBJ1-2 TRBV5-1 TGCGCCAGCAGCTCGAAAGAAACAGGGGGCTACTATGGCTACACCTTC CASSSKETGGYYGYTF
once TRBD2 TRBJ2-1 TRBV4-1 TGCGCCAGCAGTCTTCTCCGTGGGGGGGATGGTGAGCAGTTCTTC CASSLLRGGDGEQFF
- TRBD1 TRBJ2-1 TRBV7-9 TGTGCCAGCAGGAAACAGGGGAATGAGCAGTTCTTC CASRKQGNEQFF
- - TRBJ2-5 TRBV5-1 TGCGCCAGCAGCTATCTGACCCCTCAGGAGACCCAGTACTTC CASSYLTPQETQYF
- - TRBJ2-7 TRBV6-6 TGTGCCAGCAGTTCAAACCGCTACGAGCAGTACTTC CASSSNRYEQYF
- - TRBJ1-2 TRBV4-1 TGCGCCAGCAGCCAAGGCCAGGGTGGGGGCTATGGCTACACCTTC CASSQGQGGGYGYTF
- - TRBJ1-4 TRBV6-5 TGTGCCAGCAGTTACTCGGGAGCAACTAATGAAAAACTGTTTTTT CASSYSGATNEKLFF
few - TRBJ2-1 TRBV7-2 TGTGCCAGCAGGCATGATAGGGGGGGCTTCTCCTACAATGAGCAGTTCTTC CASRHDRGGFSYNEQFF
once - TRBJ2-3 TRBV7-2 TGTGCCAGCAGCTTGGAGGTGGCCCGCACAGATACGCAGTATTTT CASSLEVARTDTQYF
- TRBD2 TRBJ2-7 TRBV7-2 TGTGCCAGCAGCTTTAGCGGGCCCACGGGAGAGCAGTACTTC CASSFSGPTGEQYF
- - TRBJ2-3 TRBV29-1 TGCAGCGTTGACGGAAGGGGATCAGGGACAGATACGCAGTATTTT CSVDGRGSGTDTQYF
- TRBD2 TRBJ2-4 TRBV27 TGTGCCAGCAGTCCCACTAGCGGGGGGGCCGGAAACATTCAGTACTTC CASSPTSGGAGNIQYF
few - TRBJ2-3 TRBV5-4 TGTGCCAGCAGCTTGGTGGGGTTGGGTCCAGATACGCAGTATTTT CASSLVGLGPDTQYF
- - TRBJ2-7 TRBV13 TGTGCCAGCAGATCCGGTGGGGTCAGCGAGCAGTACTTC CASRSGGVSEQYF
- - TRBJ2-3 TRBV7-2 TGTGCCAGCTCTGCAAAAGGGGGGGTCCAAGATACGCAGTATTTT CASSAKGGVQDTQYF
few - TRBJ2-4 TRBV25-1 TGTGCCAGCAGTCGAGCGGCGGGAAACAACATTCAGTACTTC CASSRAAGNNIQYF
- - TRBJ2-1 TRBV5-4 TGTGCCAGCAGCTACGTAGCAGATGAGCAGTTCTTC CASSYVADEQFF
- TRBD2 TRBJ2-3 TRBV14 TGTGCCAGCAGCCCGGGACCAGCGGGGTCGGGGCCCACAGATACGCAGTATTTT CASSPGPAGSGPTDTQYF
- - TRBJ2-1 TRBV6-5 TGTGCCAGCAGTTACGCGGCGGGCAGTTACAATGAGCAGTTCTTC CASSYAAGSYNEQFF
- TRBD2 TRBJ2-1 TRBV10-2 TGCGCCAGCAGTGAGTCTCCAGCGGGGAGATACAATGAGCAGTTCTTC CASSESPAGRYNEQFF
- - TRBJ2-1 TRBV27 TGTGCCAGCATGACCGGGGGCTACAATGAGCAGTTCTTC CASMTGGYNEQFF
- - TRBJ2-2 TRBV5-6 TGTGCCAGCAGCTTGCCGGTCATGTTGAACACCGGGGAGCTGTTTTTT CASSLPVMLNTGELFF
- - TRBJ2-7 TRBV7-2 TGTGCCAGCATGGGGGTGCCCTACGAGCAGTACTTC CASMGVPYEQYF
- - TRBJ1-1 TRBV2 TGTGCCAGCAGTGAAGTCCAGGGTGCCATGGAGAAAGCTTTCTTT CASSEVQGAMEKAFF
- - TRBJ2-4 TRBV11-2 TGTGCCAGCAGCTTAAGGGGCCGGGACATAAGGGACATTCAGTACTTC CASSLRGRDIRDIQYF
- TRBD2 TRBJ2-3 TRBV7-2 TGTGCCAGCAGCTTTGGACTAGCGGGGGGGCCAGGAATAGATACGCAGTATTTT CASSFGLAGGPGIDTQYF
- - TRBJ1-5 TRBV7-6 TGTGCCAGCAGCCCCATGAGTAGCTATCAGCCCCAGCATTTT CASSPMSSYQPQHF
- TRBD1 TRBJ1-4 TRBV29-1 TGCAGCGTTGTATCCCCGGACAGGGGGCGAGAAAAACTGTTTTTT CSVVSPDRGREKLFF
- - TRBJ2-3 TRBV15 TGTGCCACCGCTAGGGAGAGCACAGATACGCAGTATTTT CATARESTDTQYF